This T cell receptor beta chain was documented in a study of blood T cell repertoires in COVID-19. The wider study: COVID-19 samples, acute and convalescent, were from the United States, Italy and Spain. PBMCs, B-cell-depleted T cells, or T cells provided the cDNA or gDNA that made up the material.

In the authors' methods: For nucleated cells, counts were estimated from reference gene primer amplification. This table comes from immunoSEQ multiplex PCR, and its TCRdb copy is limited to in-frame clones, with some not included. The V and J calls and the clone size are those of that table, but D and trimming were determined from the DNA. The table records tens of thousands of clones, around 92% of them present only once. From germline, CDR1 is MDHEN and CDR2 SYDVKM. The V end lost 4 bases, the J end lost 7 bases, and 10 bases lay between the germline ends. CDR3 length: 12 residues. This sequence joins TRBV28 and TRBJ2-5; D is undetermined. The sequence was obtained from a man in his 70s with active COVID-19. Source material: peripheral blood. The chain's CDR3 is CASSSTIRTQYF. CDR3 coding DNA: TGTGCCAGCAGTTCGACAATACGGACCCAGTACTTC.